These 10 T cell receptor beta chains were sequenced from one sample in a study of shared T cell receptors in the human thymus. Repertoires were generated with immunoSEQ multiplex PCR, while TCRdb's copy carries only in-frame clones and drops some. Here the sample spans about 380,000 clones, about 95% being singletons. The sequencing sample was made of thymocytes. Every receptor here comes from a human donor.

This rearrangement joins TRBV30 to TRBJ2-3; no clear D. Germline-derived CDR1 and CDR2 are GTSNPN and SVGIG (reference sequence). The CDR3 runs to 11 residues. Trimming took off 3 bases at V and 2 bases at J, with 3 bases between the two ends. CDR3 in DNA: TGTGCCTGGAGCTTCACAGATACGCAGTATTTT. This codes for CAWSFTDTQYF.

This clone is a singleton in its sample. The chain links TRBV4-1 to TRBJ1-4, with 7 bases aligning to TRBD1. Trimming cost V 4 bases and J 3 bases; bases outside gene matches: 5. The germline gives CDR1 MGHRA, CDR2 YSYEKL. The CDR3 has 15 amino acids. CDR3 nucleotide sequence: TGCGCCAGCAGCCCCCAGGGGGGTTCTAATGAAAAACTGTTTTTT. Its translation is CASSPQGGSNEKLFF.

The chain uses TRBV7-9 and TRBJ2-4, with D possibly being TRBD1 (7 bases). Between the trimmed V and J ends, which lost 4 bases and 3 bases, there was a span of 16 bases. CDR1 SEHNR and CDR2 FQNEAQ come from the germline V gene (reference sequence). The CDR3 contains 16 residues. DNA of the CDR3: TGTGCCAGCAGCTCGACAGGGACTGCGGTCAAAAACATTCAGTACTTC. Translation gives CASSSTGTAVKNIQYF.

The V call is TRBV9, the J call TRBJ1-2; 12 bases agree with TRBD1. V lost 2 bases to trimming and J lost 8 bases; unmatched junction nucleotides: 10. Germline assignment: CDR1 SGDLS and CDR2 YYNGEE. This CDR3 comprises 16 residues. The CDR3 spells CASSVGEGTGGVGYTF. CDR3 coding DNA: TGTGCCAGCAGCGTGGGAGAAGGGACAGGGGGCGTAGGCTACACCTTC.

The chain joins TRBV27 to TRBJ2-7, with D possibly being TRBD1 (6 bases). Trimming pared 4 bases from V and 5 bases from J, leaving 24 bases between. The CDR3 is 17 amino acids. Germline CDR1 is MNHEY and CDR2 is SMNVEV (reference sequence). The CDR3 DNA reads TGTGCCAGCAGTTACCGGGACAAACCCCTCCTGAGGAACGAGCAGTACTTC. It is translated as CASSYRDKPLLRNEQYF.

The chain recombines TRBV6-4 with TRBJ1-2; D ambiguous. Trimming shortened V by 0 bases and J by 5 bases, and 7 bases separated the two germline ends. The CDR3 covers 13 residues. Looked up from germline, CDR1 is MRHNA and CDR2 is SNTAGT. The CDR3 protein is CASSDSIGYGYTF. The CDR3 nucleotides read TGTGCCAGCAGTGACTCGATTGGGTATGGCTACACCTTC.

The chain is built from TRBV6-1 and TRBJ2-5; 8 positions match TRBD2. Unmatched junction bases numbered 8, after V lost 6 bases and J lost 5 bases. CDR3 length equals 14 residues. Germline-derived CDR1 and CDR2 are MNHNS and SASEGT. CDR3 sequence: CASRRLAFGETQYF. The CDR3 DNA reads as TGTGCCAGCAGAAGACTAGCGTTTGGGGAGACCCAGTACTTC.

The chain recombines TRBV5-6 with TRBJ1-2; 7 bases line up with TRBD1. CDR3 size: 13 residues. Germline lookup yields CDR1 SGHDT and CDR2 YYEEEE. V was pared by 4 bases and J by 4 bases, with 4 bases of the junction left unmatched. The CDR3 reads CASSRDRSYGYTF. The DNA of the CDR3 is TGTGCCAGCAGCAGGGACAGAAGCTATGGCTACACCTTC.

The sample holds one count of this clone. This sample includes further DNA sequences coding for the same CDR3. This chain joins TRBV6-5 and TRBJ1-2; tentative D call: TRBD1 (5 bases). Germline V gene sequence: CDR1 MNHEY, CDR2 SVGAGI. The length of the CDR3 is 14 residues. Trimming took 0 bases from V and 4 from J, leaving 9 bases between them. The CDR3 coding sequence is TGTGCCAGCAGTTACTCGGGGGGTGGCTATGGCTACACCTTC. Translating gives CASSYSGGGYGYTF.

The genes are TRBV5-1 and TRBJ2-3; TRBD2 agrees at 11 bases. J gave up 2 bases and V 0 bases, and 2 bases lay outside the gene matches. CDR1 and CDR2 from the germline V gene are SGHRS and YFSETQ. This CDR3 is built from 16 residues. The CDR3 region is CASSLASGRYTDTQYF. The CDR3 DNA follows: TGCGCCAGCAGCTTGGCTAGCGGGAGGTACACAGATACGCAGTATTTT.